The 27 T cell receptor beta chains reported below all come from one sample, sequenced in a study of T cell repertoires in ileal Crohn's disease. Assay: immunoSEQ multiplex PCR; the TCRdb copy retains only in-frame clones and omits some. This table holds some 95 clones. Before sorting, lamina propria lymphocytes were separated from surgical specimens by density gradient. Input material: a sorted T cell subset from the ileum. Receptor source: an adult with Crohn's disease.

The rearrangement joins TRBV28 to TRBJ2-2; a possible D gene is TRBD2 (6 bases). The V end was cut by 6 bases, the J end by 1 base, with 12 bases between. This CDR3 comprises 15 residues. CDR1 MDHEN and CDR2 SYDVKM come from the germline V gene. Here the CDR3 reads CASSPGTWNTGELFF. CDR3 DNA: TGTGCCAGCAGCCCTGGGACTTGGAACACCGGGGAGCTGTTTTTT.

This clone showed up just a few times. This chain links TRBV2 with TRBJ1-6; 8 bases line up with TRBD1. Germline lookup yields CDR1 SNHLY and CDR2 FYNNEI. This CDR3 has 15 residues. Trimming cost V 5 bases and J 6 bases; bases outside gene matches: 6. Here the CDR3 DNA reads TGTGCCAGCAGTTTGCAGGGGGCGCCTAATTCACCCCTCCACTTT. This sequence encodes CASSLQGAPNSPLHF. Complete variable domain (other parts from reference TRBV2 and TRBJ1-6): EPEVTQTPSHQVTQMGQEVILRCVPISNHLYFYWYRQILGQKVEFLVSFYNNEISEKSEIFDDQFSVERPDGSNFTLKIRSTKLEDSAMYFCASSLQGAPNSPLHFGNGTRLTVT.

The table lists this clone with a few counts. The rearrangement uses TRBV12-5 and TRBJ1-1; D is perhaps TRBD1 (6 bases). CDR1 LGHNT and CDR2 FRNRAP come from the germline V gene. The germline V and J ends were trimmed by 1 base and 9 bases, with 15 bases remaining between them. The CDR3 is 14 amino acids. The CDR3 spells CASGLGQVSEKAFF. CDR3 DNA sequence: TGTGCTAGTGGTTTGGGACAGGTCAGTGAGAAAGCTTTCTTT.

The chain couples TRBV4-1 to TRBJ2-1; 9 bases match TRBD2. This CDR3 is 17 amino acids long. The germline V gene has CDR1 MGHRA and CDR2 YSYEKL. The V and J ends lost 0 bases and 3 bases, in that order; junction bases with no gene match: 6. CDR3 coding DNA: TGCGCCAGCAGCCAAGATCTGAGCGGGGGGCTCTACAATGAGCAGTTCTTC. Amino acid sequence: CASSQDLSGGLYNEQFF.

Regarding this clone: The junction departs from germline at one end; a sequencing error may be responsible. The CDR3 nucleotides are TGTGCTAGCAGCTTAACATTGGCCCTCCCAGAGACCCAGTACTTC. Residues: CASSLTLALPETQYF. The genes are TRBV7-7 and TRBJ2-5; D not resolved. The CDR3 has 15 amino acids. Germline CDR1 and CDR2: SSHAT and FNYEAQ (reference sequence).

The V and J genes are TRBV7-2 and TRBJ2-3; 7 bases agree with TRBD1. Looked up from germline, CDR1 is SGHTA and CDR2 is FQGNSA. The CDR3 totals 14 residues. With 3 bases clipped from V and 2 bases from J, the junction kept 2 bases outside the gene matches. In DNA, the CDR3 is TGTGCCAGCAGCTTGGGACAGATCACAGATACGCAGTATTTT. Protein sequence: CASSLGQITDTQYF.

The chain combines TRBV18 with TRBJ2-7; D possibly corresponds to TRBD1 (6 bases). Germline V lookup: CDR1 KGHSH, CDR2 LQKENI. This CDR3 spans 17 amino acids. With 1 base removed from V and 2 bases from J, the gap between germline ends came to 18 bases. The CDR3 protein is CASSPQLPGTQPYEQYF. Here the CDR3 DNA reads TGTGCCAGCTCACCACAACTTCCCGGGACACAACCCTACGAGCAGTACTTC.

The V call is TRBV11-3, the J call TRBJ1-1, with 8 bases matching TRBD1. CDR1 SGHNT and CDR2 YENEEA come from the germline V gene. With V trimmed by 5 bases and J by 3 bases, 5 bases remained unmatched. This CDR3 has 14 residues. This CDR3 reads CASSKGQGHTEAFF. Written as DNA, the CDR3 is TGTGCCAGCAGCAAAGGACAGGGCCACACTGAAGCTTTCTTT. The full variable domain, completed using reference TRBV11-3 and TRBJ1-1, is EAGVVQSPRYKIIEKKQPVAFWCNPISGHNTLYWYLQNLGQGPELLIRYENEEAVDDSQLPKDRFSAERLKGVDSTLKIQPAELGDSAVYLCASSKGQGHTEAFFGQGTRLTVV.

This clone was found a few times. The V gene is TRBV9, the J gene TRBJ1-1; D is ambiguous. V was shortened by 0 bases and J by 5 bases, with 8 bases between the two germline ends. The CDR3 extends over 13 amino acids. CDR1 and CDR2 (germline): SGDLS, YYNGEE. This CDR3 reads CASSVEAGTEAFF. CDR3 in DNA: TGTGCCAGCAGCGTAGAAGCCGGGACTGAAGCTTTCTTT.

The sample holds a few counts of this clone. This chain links TRBV6-1 with TRBJ1-2, with D possibly being TRBD1 (6 bases). The germline CDR1 and CDR2 sequences are MNHNS and SASEGT. V was pared by 6 bases and J by 8 bases, with 19 bases between. The CDR3 runs 14 residues. The CDR3 here is CASREQGYSEGYTF. The CDR3 bases are TGTGCCAGCAGGGAACAGGGATACTCGGAAGGCTACACCTTC.

The gene calls are TRBV7-2 and TRBJ2-5; possible D gene TRBD2, 5 bases. This CDR3 has 14 residues. V dropped 3 bases and J dropped 2 bases, with 10 bases sitting between them. The germline gives CDR1 SGHTA, CDR2 FQGNSA. The CDR3 nucleotides read TGTGCCAGCAGCTTGATGCGGGCTCAAGAGACCCAGTACTTC. It codes for CASSLMRAQETQYF. The variable domain in full, with the rest retrieved from reference TRBV7-2 and TRBJ2-5, is GAGVSQSPSNKVTEKGKDVELRCDPISGHTALYWYRQSLGQGLEFLIYFQGNSAPDKSGLPSDRFSAERTGGSVSTLTIQRTQQEDSAVYLCASSLMRAQETQYFGPGTRLLVL.

As DNA, the CDR3 is TGTGCCAGCAGCGCCCCGGGGGGGCGTGGAAATGAGCAGTTCTTC. Translation: CASSAPGGRGNEQFF. The chain has TRBV9 and TRBJ2-1, with 8 bases identical to TRBD2. V was clipped by 3 bases and J by 7 bases; unmatched bases: 9. The CDR3 has 15 residues. Germline V lookup: CDR1 SGDLS, CDR2 YYNGEE.

The table lists this clone with a few counts. This chain uses TRBV15 with TRBJ2-5; D unresolved. CDR3 length equals 13 residues. Germline assignment: CDR1 LNHNV and CDR2 YYDKDF (reference sequence). V shed 0 bases and J shed 4 bases, with 6 bases lying between them. The CDR3 bases are TGTGCCACCAGCAGAGATTCAGGAGAGACCCAGTACTTC. Encoded protein: CATSRDSGETQYF.

V gene TRBV30 combines with J gene TRBJ2-2; 8 bases agree with TRBD1. Germline CDR1 GTSNPN, CDR2 SVGIG (reference sequence). J was trimmed by 6 bases and V by 8 bases; bases with no gene match: 5. The length of the CDR3 is 12 residues. CDR3 in amino acids: CAKDRGAGELFF. CDR3 coding DNA: TGTGCCAAAGACAGGGGTGCCGGGGAGCTGTTTTTT.

The CDR3 nucleotides read TGTGCCAGCAGCTTGGGGGCAGGGACAGGGAACTATGGCTACACCTTC. Protein product: CASSLGAGTGNYGYTF. The V gene is TRBV5-5, the J gene TRBJ1-2; 9 bases are shared with TRBD1. The CDR3 covers 16 residues. Germline V CDR1 and CDR2: SGHKS, YYEKEE (reference sequence). V dropped 0 bases and J dropped 2; count of bases not matched to a gene: 5.

The gene calls are TRBV5-4 and TRBJ1-6; 10 bases line up with TRBD1. The ends lost 6 bases at V and 6 bases at J; junction bases unmatched: 6. The germline gives CDR1 SGHNT, CDR2 YYREEE (reference sequence). This CDR3 comprises 15 residues. The CDR3 sequence is CASTYRDRGNSPLHF. CDR3 nucleotides: TGTGCCAGCACCTATCGGGACAGGGGTAATTCACCCCTCCACTTT.

The chain joins TRBV4-2 to TRBJ1-1; unclear D gene. With 1 base removed from V and 7 bases from J, the gap between germline ends came to 4 bases. The CDR3 extends over 11 amino acids. CDR1 LGHNA and CDR2 YNFKEQ come from the germline V gene. In DNA form, the CDR3 reads TGTGCCAGCAGCCAAGGAGGTGAAGCTTTCTTT. It is translated as CASSQGGEAFF.

The chain combines TRBV5-1 with TRBJ1-2; tentatively, D is TRBD1 (5 bases). The CDR3 length is 14 residues. Germline CDR1 reads SGHRS; CDR2 reads YFSETQ. V was cut by 3 bases and J by 6 bases, with 15 bases left in between. CDR3 residues: CASSSTGAHNGYTF. The CDR3 nucleotides are TGCGCCAGCAGCTCAACTGGGGCACATAATGGCTACACCTTC.

This chain joins TRBV12-5 and TRBJ1-1; 7 nucleotides align to TRBD1. Germline V gene lookup returns CDR1 LGHNT and CDR2 FRNRAP. This CDR3 spans 16 amino acids. Trimming cost V 2 bases and J 0 bases; bases outside gene matches: 6. CDR3 DNA: TGTGCTAGTGGTTTGCTATTACAGGGGCTGAACACTGAAGCTTTCTTT. Its protein product is CASGLLLQGLNTEAFF. The whole variable domain, filled in from reference TRBV12-5 and TRBJ1-1, reads DARVTQTPRHKVTEMGQEVTMRCQPILGHNTVFWYRQTMMQGLELLAYFRNRAPLDDSGMPKDRFSAEMPDATLATLKIQPSEPRDSAVYFCASGLLLQGLNTEAFFGQGTRLTVV.

The V and J genes are TRBV6-1 and TRBJ2-7; 7 nucleotides line up with TRBD2. The CDR3 spans 14 residues. Trimming took 8 bases from V and 1 from J; bases not matched to a gene: 8. Germline CDR1 MNHNS, CDR2 SASEGT. CDR3 bases: TGTGCCAGCGGGAGGGAGAGGAAATCCTACGAGCAGTACGTC. Amino acid sequence: CASGRERKSYEQYV.

In this sample, this clone turned up a few times. The V gene is TRBV7-2, the J gene TRBJ2-4; 8 bases map to TRBD1. Germline lookup yields CDR1 SGHTA and CDR2 FQGNSA. With V trimmed by 1 base and J by 7 bases, 6 bases remained unmatched. CDR3 size: 15 residues. The CDR3 loop reads CASSLGTGNRNIQYF. The CDR3 DNA reads TGTGCCAGCAGCTTAGGGACAGGGAATCGGAACATTCAGTACTTC.

The gene calls are TRBV1 and TRBJ1-3; the table's D gene call, TRBD1, was not cross checked with the DNA. TRBV1 is a pseudogene locus. This CDR3 is 12 amino acids long. The CDR3 nucleotides are TGCACCAGAGGAACAGGGGGAAACACCATATATTTT. This sequence encodes CTRGTGGNTIYF.

The chain is built from TRBV28 and TRBJ1-5; a possible D gene is TRBD1 (5 bases). The length of the CDR3 is 15 residues. V lost 7 bases and J lost 5, with 18 bases in between. From germline, CDR1 is MDHEN and CDR2 SYDVKM. The CDR3 is CASTLGVGLYQPQHF. CDR3 coding DNA: TGTGCCAGCACCCTAGGGGTTGGCTTGTATCAGCCCCAGCATTTT.

The V and J genes are TRBV9 and TRBJ1-2; 7 nucleotides align to TRBD1. Germline-derived CDR1 and CDR2 are SGDLS and YYNGEE. Trimming at V came to 0 bases and at J to 7 bases, leaving 9 bases not matched to a gene. CDR3 length equals 15 residues. The CDR3 here is CASSVAVTGLRGYTF. In nucleotides, the CDR3 is TGTGCCAGCAGCGTAGCTGTGACAGGGCTCCGTGGCTACACCTTC.

This clone was counted between two and nine times. This rearrangement joins TRBV5-4 to TRBJ1-1, with TRBD1 matching over 9 bases. Germline V gene sequence: CDR1 SGHNT, CDR2 YYREEE (reference sequence). The CDR3 spans 14 residues. Unmatched junction bases numbered 12, after V lost 6 bases and J lost 9 bases. The CDR3 DNA is TGTGCCAGCATCCCCGGGACAGGGCGAGGAAAAGCTTTCTTT. This codes for CASIPGTGRGKAFF.

Only one count was recorded for this clone. This chain connects TRBV28 to TRBJ2-3, with D possibly being TRBD2 (5 bases). The V end was cut by 8 bases, the J end by 2 bases, with 17 bases between. This CDR3 comprises 15 residues. Per the germline V gene, CDR1 is MDHEN and CDR2 is SYDVKM. The CDR3 DNA follows: TGTGCCAGCGCCGGACGGGGTTCCCCCACAGATACGCAGTATTTT. This encodes CASAGRGSPTDTQYF.

This clone appeared a single time. CDR3 coding DNA: TGTGCCAGCAGTGGGTTGACAGGGGAAGAAGAAGCTTTCTTT. It codes for CASSGLTGEEEAFF. V and J are TRBV28 and TRBJ1-1, with 8 nucleotides matching TRBD1. The germline gives CDR1 MDHEN, CDR2 SYDVKM. The CDR3 has 14 residues. The V segment lost 5 bases and the J segment 8 bases; nucleotides outside the gene matches: 10.